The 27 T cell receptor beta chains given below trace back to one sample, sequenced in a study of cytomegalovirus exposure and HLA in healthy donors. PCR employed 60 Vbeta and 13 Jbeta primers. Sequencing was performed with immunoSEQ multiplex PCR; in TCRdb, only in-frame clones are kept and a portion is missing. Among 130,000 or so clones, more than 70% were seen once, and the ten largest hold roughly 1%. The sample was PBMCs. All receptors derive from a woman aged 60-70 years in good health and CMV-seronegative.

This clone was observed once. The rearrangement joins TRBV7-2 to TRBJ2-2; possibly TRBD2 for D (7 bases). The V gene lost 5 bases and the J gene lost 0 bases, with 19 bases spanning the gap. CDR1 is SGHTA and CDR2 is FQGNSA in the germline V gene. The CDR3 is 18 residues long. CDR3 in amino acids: CASSPRRAGATNTGELFF. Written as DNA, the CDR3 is TGTGCCAGCAGCCCGCGGAGGGCGGGGGCCACGAACACCGGGGAGCTGTTTTTT.

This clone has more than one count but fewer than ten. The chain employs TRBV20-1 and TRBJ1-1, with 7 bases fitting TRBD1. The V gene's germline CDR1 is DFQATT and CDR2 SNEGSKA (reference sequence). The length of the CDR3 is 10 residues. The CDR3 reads CRAGGTEAFF. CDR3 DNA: TGCAGAGCAGGGGGCACTGAAGCTTTCTTT.

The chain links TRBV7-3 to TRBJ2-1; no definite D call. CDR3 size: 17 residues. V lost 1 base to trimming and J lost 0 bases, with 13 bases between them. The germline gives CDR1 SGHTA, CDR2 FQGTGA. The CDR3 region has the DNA TGTGCCAGCAGCTTAAACGGAGCCGGAAGCTCCTACAATGAGCAGTTCTTC. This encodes CASSLNGAGSSYNEQFF.

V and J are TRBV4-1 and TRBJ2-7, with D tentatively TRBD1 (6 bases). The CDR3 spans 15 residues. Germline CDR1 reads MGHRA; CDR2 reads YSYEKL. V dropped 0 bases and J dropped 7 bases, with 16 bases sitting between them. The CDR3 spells CASSQEGHPFREQYF. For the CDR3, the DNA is TGCGCCAGCAGCCAAGAGGGACACCCGTTTAGAGAGCAGTACTTC.

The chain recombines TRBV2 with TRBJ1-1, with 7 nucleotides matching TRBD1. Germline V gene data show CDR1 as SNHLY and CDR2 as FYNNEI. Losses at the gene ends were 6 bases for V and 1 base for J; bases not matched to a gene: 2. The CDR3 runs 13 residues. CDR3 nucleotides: TGTGCCAGCAGGCGACAGGGGAACACTGAAGCTTTCTTT. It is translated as CASRRQGNTEAFF.

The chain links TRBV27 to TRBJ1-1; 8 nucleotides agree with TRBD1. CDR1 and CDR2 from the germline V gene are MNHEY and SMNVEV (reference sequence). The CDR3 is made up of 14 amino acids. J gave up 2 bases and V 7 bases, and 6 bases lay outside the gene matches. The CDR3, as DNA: TGTGCCAGCAAGACAGGGGTCCCTAACACTGAAGCTTTCTTT. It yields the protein CASKTGVPNTEAFF.

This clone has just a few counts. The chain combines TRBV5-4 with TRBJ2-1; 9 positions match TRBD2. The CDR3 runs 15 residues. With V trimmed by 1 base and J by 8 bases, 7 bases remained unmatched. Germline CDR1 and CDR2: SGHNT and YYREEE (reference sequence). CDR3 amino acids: CASSLSGLASHEQFF. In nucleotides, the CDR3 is TGTGCCAGCAGCTTGTCGGGACTAGCCTCCCATGAGCAGTTCTTC.

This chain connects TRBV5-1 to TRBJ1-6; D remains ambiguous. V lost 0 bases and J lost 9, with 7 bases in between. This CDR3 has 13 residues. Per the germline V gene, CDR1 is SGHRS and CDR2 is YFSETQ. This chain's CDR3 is CASSLEDSSPLHF. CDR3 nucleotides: TGCGCCAGCAGCTTGGAAGATAGTTCACCCCTCCACTTT.

As DNA, the CDR3 is TGTGCCAGCAGCTTAATAAGTCGAGGGAATGAGCAGTTCTTC. This codes for CASSLISRGNEQFF. The chain links TRBV11-2 to TRBJ2-1, with D possibly being TRBD2 (5 bases). The CDR3 spans 14 residues. The germline CDR1 and CDR2 sequences are SGHAT and FQNNGV. The V gene lost 2 bases and the J gene lost 7 bases, with 12 bases spanning the gap.

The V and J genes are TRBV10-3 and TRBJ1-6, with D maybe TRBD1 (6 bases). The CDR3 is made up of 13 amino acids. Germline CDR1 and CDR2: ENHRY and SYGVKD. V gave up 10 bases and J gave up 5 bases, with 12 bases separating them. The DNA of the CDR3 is TGTGCCACAGGGGAGCGCGATAATTCACCCCTCCACTTT. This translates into CATGERDNSPLHF.

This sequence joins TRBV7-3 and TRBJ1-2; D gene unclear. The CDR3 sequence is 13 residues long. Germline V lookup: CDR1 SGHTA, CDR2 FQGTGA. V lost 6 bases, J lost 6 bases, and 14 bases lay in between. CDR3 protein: CASRSTAGDGYTF. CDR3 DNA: TGTGCCAGCAGATCCACAGCGGGTGATGGCTACACCTTC.

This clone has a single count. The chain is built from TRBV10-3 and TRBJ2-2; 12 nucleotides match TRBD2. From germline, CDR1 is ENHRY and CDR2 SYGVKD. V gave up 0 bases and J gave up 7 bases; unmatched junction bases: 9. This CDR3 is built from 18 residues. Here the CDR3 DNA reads TGTGCCATCAGTGAGTCGAAGCTAGCGGGAGGGCGAAGCGGGGAGCTGTTTTTT. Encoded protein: CAISESKLAGGRSGELFF.

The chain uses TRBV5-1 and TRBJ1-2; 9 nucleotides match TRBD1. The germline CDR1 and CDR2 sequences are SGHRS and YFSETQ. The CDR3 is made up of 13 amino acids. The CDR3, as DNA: TGCGCGTGTTCCCGGGACAGGGTTAGTGGCTACACCTTC. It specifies CACSRDRVSGYTF. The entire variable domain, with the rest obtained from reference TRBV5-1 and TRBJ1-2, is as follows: KAGVTQTPRYLIKTRGQQVTLSCSPISGHRSVSWYQQTPGQGLQFLFEYFSETQRNKGNFPGRFSGRQFSNSRSEMNVSTLELGDSALYLCACSRDRVSGYTFGSGTRLTVV.

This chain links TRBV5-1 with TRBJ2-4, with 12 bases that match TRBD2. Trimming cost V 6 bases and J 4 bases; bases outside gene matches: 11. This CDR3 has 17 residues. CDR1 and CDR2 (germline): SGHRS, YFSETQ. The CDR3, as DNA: TGCGCCAGCAATCCTTCGGCTCTAGCGGGGGGGAAAAACATTCAGTACTTC. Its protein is CASNPSALAGGKNIQYF.

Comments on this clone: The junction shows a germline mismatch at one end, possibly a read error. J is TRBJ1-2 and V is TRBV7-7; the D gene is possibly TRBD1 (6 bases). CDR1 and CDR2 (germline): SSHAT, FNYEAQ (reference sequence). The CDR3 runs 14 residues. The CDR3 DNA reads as TGTGCTAGCAGGGCTCAGGGGTTAACCTATGGCTACACCTTC. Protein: CASRAQGLTYGYTF.

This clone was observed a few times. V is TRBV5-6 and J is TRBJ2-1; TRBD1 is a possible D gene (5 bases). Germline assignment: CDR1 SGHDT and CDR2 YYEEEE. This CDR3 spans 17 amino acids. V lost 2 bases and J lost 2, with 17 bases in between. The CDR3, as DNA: TGTGCCAGCAGCTTAGAAAACAGGTCCTACACCTACAATGAGCAGTTCTTC. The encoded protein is CASSLENRSYTYNEQFF.

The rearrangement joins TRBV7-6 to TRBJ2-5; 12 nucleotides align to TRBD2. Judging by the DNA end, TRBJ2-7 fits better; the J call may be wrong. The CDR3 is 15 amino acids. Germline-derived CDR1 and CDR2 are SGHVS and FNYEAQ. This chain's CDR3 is CASSLQTSGSYEQYF. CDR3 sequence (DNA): TGTGCCAGCAGCTTACAGACTAGCGGGAGCTACGAGCAGTACTTC.

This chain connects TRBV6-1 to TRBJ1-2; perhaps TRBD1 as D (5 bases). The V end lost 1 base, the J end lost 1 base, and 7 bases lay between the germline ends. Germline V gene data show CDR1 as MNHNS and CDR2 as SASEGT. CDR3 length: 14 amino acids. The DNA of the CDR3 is TGTGCCAGCAGTGAAGGGGGCAGTAACTATGGCTACACCTTC. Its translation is CASSEGGSNYGYTF.

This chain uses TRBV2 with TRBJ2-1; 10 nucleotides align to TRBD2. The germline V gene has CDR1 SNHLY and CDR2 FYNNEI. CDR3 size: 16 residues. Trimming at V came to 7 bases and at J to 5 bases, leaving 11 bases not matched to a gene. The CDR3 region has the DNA TGTGCCAGCACGGCTAGCGGGGGCCATGCCAACAATGAGCAGTTCTTC. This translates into CASTASGGHANNEQFF.

In DNA, the CDR3 is TGCGCCAGCAAGACGGGACAGGTCTACGAGCAGTACTTC. Translated: CASKTGQVYEQYF. The J gene is TRBJ2-7, the V gene TRBV10-2; 8 bases align to TRBD1. The V segment lost 7 bases and the J segment 3 bases; nucleotides outside the gene matches: 5. CDR3 length: 13 residues. Germline-derived CDR1 and CDR2 are WSHSY and SAAADI.

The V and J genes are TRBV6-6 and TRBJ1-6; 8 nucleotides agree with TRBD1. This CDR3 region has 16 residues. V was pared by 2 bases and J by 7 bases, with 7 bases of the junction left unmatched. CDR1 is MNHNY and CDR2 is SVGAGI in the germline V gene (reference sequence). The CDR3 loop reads CASSYTRGQVNSPLHF. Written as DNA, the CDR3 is TGTGCCAGCAGTTACACCCGGGGACAGGTGAATTCACCCCTCCACTTT.

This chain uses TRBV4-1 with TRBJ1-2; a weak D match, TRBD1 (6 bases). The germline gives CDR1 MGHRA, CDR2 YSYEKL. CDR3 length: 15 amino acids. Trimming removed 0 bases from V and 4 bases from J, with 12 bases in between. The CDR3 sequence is CASSQEGAGAYGYTF. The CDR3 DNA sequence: TGCGCCAGCAGCCAAGAAGGCGCGGGGGCCTATGGCTACACCTTC.

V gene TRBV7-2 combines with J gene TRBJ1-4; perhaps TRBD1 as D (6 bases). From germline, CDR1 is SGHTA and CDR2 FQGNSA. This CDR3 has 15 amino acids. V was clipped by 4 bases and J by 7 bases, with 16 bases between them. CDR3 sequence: CASSSQGGALEKLFF. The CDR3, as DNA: TGTGCCAGCAGCTCCCAAGGGGGGGCGCTTGAAAAACTGTTTTTT.

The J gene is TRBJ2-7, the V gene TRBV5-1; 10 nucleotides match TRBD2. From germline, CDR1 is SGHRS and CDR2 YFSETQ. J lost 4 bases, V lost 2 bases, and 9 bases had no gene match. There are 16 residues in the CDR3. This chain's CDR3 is CASSLRTSGALYEQYF. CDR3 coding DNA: TGCGCCAGCAGCTTAAGGACTAGCGGAGCCCTATACGAGCAGTACTTC.

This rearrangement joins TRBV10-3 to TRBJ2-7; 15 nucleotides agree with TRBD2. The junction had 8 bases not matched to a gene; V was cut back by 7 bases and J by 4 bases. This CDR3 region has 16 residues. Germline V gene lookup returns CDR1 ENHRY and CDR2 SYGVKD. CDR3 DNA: TGTGCCATCACTTCGGGACTAGCGGGGGGACGATACGAGCAGTACTTC. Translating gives CAITSGLAGGRYEQYF.

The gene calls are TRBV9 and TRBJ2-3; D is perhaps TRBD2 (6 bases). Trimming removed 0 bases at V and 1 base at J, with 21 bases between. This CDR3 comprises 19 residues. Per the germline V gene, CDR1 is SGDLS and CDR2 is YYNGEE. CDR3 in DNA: TGTGCCAGCAGCGTAGCCCCAAACGGCCCAGCGGGCCGCACAGATACGCAGTATTTT. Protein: CASSVAPNGPAGRTDTQYF.

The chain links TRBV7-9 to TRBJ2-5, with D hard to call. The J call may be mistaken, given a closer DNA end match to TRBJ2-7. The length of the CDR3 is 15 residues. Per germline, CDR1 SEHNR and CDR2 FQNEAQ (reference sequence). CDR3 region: CASSLDLGPLSEQYF. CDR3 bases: TGTGCCAGCAGCTTAGACTTGGGCCCCCTATCCGAGCAGTACTTC.